Each of the 32 T cell receptor beta chains below was sequenced from the same sample in a study of blood T cell repertoires in COVID-19 (dated by TCRdb to the early 2020s). The method was the immunoSEQ multiplex PCR assay. TCRdb holds this immuneACCESS table with in-frame rearrangements only. Some clones are missing; in checked studies, unresolved V genes explain under half, and the rest has no known cause. This sample has some 78,000 clones in its table, and less than 90% of those were observed once. The biggest ten clones account for over 4.5% of the sample. Sequencing was performed on peripheral blood. The receptors derive from a man aged 55 to 70 with active or convalescent COVID-19.

The chain is built from TRBV19 and TRBJ1-2; TRBD1 aligns across 7 bases. Losses at the gene ends were 9 bases for V and 3 bases for J; bases not matched to a gene: 10. Per the germline V gene, CDR1 is LNHDA and CDR2 is SQIVND (reference sequence). CDR3 length equals 14 residues. The CDR3 is CASVYRGNDYGYTF. DNA of the CDR3: TGTGCCAGCGTGTACAGGGGCAACGACTATGGCTACACCTTC.

This clone was seen once. V gene TRBV27 combines with J gene TRBJ1-2, with D possibly being TRBD1 (6 bases). The length of the CDR3 is 16 residues. Per germline, CDR1 MNHEY and CDR2 SMNVEV (reference sequence). V gave up 4 bases and J gave up 3 bases, with 18 bases separating them. The CDR3 protein is CASSSIVQGVDYGYTF. The CDR3 DNA sequence: TGTGCCAGCAGTTCCATCGTACAGGGAGTAGACTATGGCTACACCTTC.

This sequence joins TRBV19 and TRBJ2-1; 14 nucleotides agree with TRBD2. The trim removed 6 bases at V and 6 bases at J, leaving 4 bases unmatched. Looked up from germline, CDR1 is LNHDA and CDR2 is SQIVND (reference sequence). This CDR3 is 15 amino acids long. The CDR3 region is CASSTGTSGGNEQFF. Here the CDR3 DNA reads TGTGCCAGTAGCACTGGGACTAGCGGGGGCAATGAGCAGTTCTTC.

The chain links TRBV29-1 to TRBJ1-2; a weak D match, TRBD1 (5 bases). V was shortened by 1 base and J by 0 bases, with 15 bases between the two germline ends. Germline loops: CDR1 SQVTM, CDR2 ANQGSEA. The length of the CDR3 is 16 residues. The CDR3 DNA reads as TGCAGCGTTGAAGGGTTTCGCGGGGGTCCTAACTATGGCTACACCTTC. Amino acids: CSVEGFRGGPNYGYTF.

The chain employs TRBV2 and TRBJ1-1; 10 positions agree with TRBD1. Trimming at V came to 7 bases and at J to 1 base, leaving 12 bases not matched to a gene. This CDR3 spans 17 amino acids. Looked up from germline, CDR1 is SNHLY and CDR2 is FYNNEI. CDR3 sequence (DNA): TGTGCCAGCACTCAGACCGGACAGGGGGTGGGGAACACTGAAGCTTTCTTT. It codes for CASTQTGQGVGNTEAFF. Looking up the rest from reference TRBV2 and TRBJ1-1 gives the full variable domain: EPEVTQTPSHQVTQMGQEVILRCVPISNHLYFYWYRQILGQKVEFLVSFYNNEISEKSEIFDDQFSVERPDGSNFTLKIRSTKLEDSAMYFCASTQTGQGVGNTEAFFGQGTRLTVV.

This chain links TRBV6-1 with TRBJ1-1; tentatively, D is TRBD1 (6 bases). Germline lookup yields CDR1 MNHNS and CDR2 SASEGT. With 2 bases removed from V and 0 bases from J, the gap between germline ends came to 7 bases. This CDR3 region has 14 residues. The CDR3 spells CASSETGMNTEAFF. The CDR3 DNA sequence: TGTGCCAGCAGTGAAACAGGGATGAACACTGAAGCTTTCTTT.

The chain recombines TRBV19 with TRBJ1-3; a weak D match, TRBD1 (6 bases). CDR1 and CDR2 (germline): LNHDA, SQIVND (reference sequence). V was shortened by 6 bases and J by 4 bases, with 34 bases between the two germline ends. The CDR3 is made up of 21 amino acids. The DNA of the CDR3 is TGTGCCAGTAGCCTCCATGCTCCGGGACAAGGAAGGCGAGGCTTAGGAAACACCATATATTTT. Translating it yields CASSLHAPGQGRRGLGNTIYF.

The J gene is TRBJ1-2, the V gene TRBV6-5; D not resolved. The CDR3 length is 14 residues. Per germline, CDR1 MNHEY and CDR2 SVGAGI. V was trimmed by 0 bases and J by 2 bases, leaving 7 bases between them. Written as DNA, the CDR3 is TGTGCCAGCAGTTACTCGTACACCAACTATGGCTACACCTTC. This translates into CASSYSYTNYGYTF.

The chain links TRBV19 to TRBJ2-5; D uncertain. The CDR3 spans 14 residues. Germline V lookup: CDR1 LNHDA, CDR2 SQIVND (reference sequence). V lost 3 bases and J lost 5, with 13 bases in between. The CDR3 loop reads CASSMPPPRETQYF. The CDR3 bases are TGTGCCAGTAGTATGCCACCGCCGAGGGAGACCCAGTACTTC.

The chain employs TRBV7-9 and TRBJ2-2, with 7 bases lining up with TRBD2. Germline assignment: CDR1 SEHNR and CDR2 FQNEAQ (reference sequence). This CDR3 comprises 15 residues. Trimming cost V 6 bases and J 0 bases; bases outside gene matches: 4. Here the CDR3 reads CASRIAGANTGELFF. CDR3 sequence (DNA): TGTGCCAGCAGAATCGCGGGAGCGAACACCGGGGAGCTGTTTTTT.

The chain joins TRBV6-6 to TRBJ2-3; D uncertain. The V and J ends lost 4 bases and 6 bases respectively, with 8 bases between them. Germline V gives CDR1 MNHNY, CDR2 SVGAGI (reference sequence). CDR3 length equals 12 residues. CDR3 nucleotide sequence: TGTGCCAGCAGTTCACCACTGGATACGCAGTATTTT. Translated, it gives CASSSPLDTQYF.

The CDR3 loop is CASSEAYDRAGEKLFF. The CDR3 DNA is TGTGCCAGCAGTGAAGCGTATGACAGGGCGGGGGAAAAACTGTTTTTT. The chain combines TRBV2 with TRBJ1-4; TRBD1 matches at 7 bases. CDR1 is SNHLY, CDR2 FYNNEI, per germline. The junction had 9 bases not matched to a gene; V was cut back by 0 bases and J by 8 bases. CDR3 length equals 16 residues.

This clone appeared a single time. This sequence joins TRBV5-8 and TRBJ2-5; 8 bases match TRBD1. CDR3 size: 13 residues. Germline V CDR1 and CDR2: SGHTS, YDEGEE. The junction had 5 bases not matched to a gene; V was cut back by 5 bases and J by 5 bases. This CDR3 reads CASRNRGEETQYF. The CDR3 DNA sequence: TGTGCCAGCAGGAACAGGGGGGAGGAGACCCAGTACTTC.

The gene calls are TRBV14 and TRBJ2-6; D call uncertain. Germline assignment: CDR1 SGHDN and CDR2 FVKESK. Trimming pared 0 bases from V and 0 bases from J, leaving 6 bases between. CDR3 length: 16 residues. CDR3 sequence (DNA): TGTGCCAGCAGCCAAGATCTGCGCTCTGGGGCCAACGTCCTGACTTTC. Its protein product is CASSQDLRSGANVLTF.

The rearrangement links TRBV7-2 to TRBJ1-3, with D possibly being TRBD1 (6 bases). Germline lookup yields CDR1 SGHTA and CDR2 FQGNSA. This CDR3 has 15 residues. V was shortened by 5 bases and J by 0 bases, with 11 bases between the two germline ends. CDR3 amino acids: CASSPGQSSGNTIYF. DNA for the CDR3: TGTGCCAGCAGCCCCGGACAGTCCTCTGGAAACACCATATATTTT.

The chain carries TRBV6-4 and TRBJ2-3; D is possibly TRBD1 (5 bases). The germline gives CDR1 MRHNA, CDR2 SNTAGT. The CDR3 runs to 12 residues. Trimming left V 3 bases short and J 5 bases short, with 6 bases between. This CDR3 is CASSEQGDTQYF. DNA of the CDR3: TGTGCCAGCAGTGAGCAGGGAGATACGCAGTATTTT.

The chain employs TRBV27 and TRBJ1-1, with a tentative D call TRBD1 (6 bases). Per germline, CDR1 MNHEY and CDR2 SMNVEV (reference sequence). V was clipped by 4 bases and J by 10 bases, with 13 bases between them. The CDR3 contains 12 residues. DNA of the CDR3: TGTGCCAGCAGTTCCCAGGGGCGCGGAGCTTTCTTT. It is translated as CASSSQGRGAFF.

The chain links TRBV19 to TRBJ2-7, with 9 bases fitting TRBD1. Germline V CDR1 and CDR2: LNHDA, SQIVND (reference sequence). The ends lost 5 bases at V and 5 bases at J; junction bases unmatched: 7. The CDR3 covers 14 residues. Written as DNA, the CDR3 is TGTGCCAGTAGTCCGGGACAGGGAACGAACGAGCAGTACTTC. It yields the protein CASSPGQGTNEQYF.

The chain employs TRBV4-3 and TRBJ2-5; 9 nucleotides match TRBD2. The CDR3 sequence is 15 residues long. V dropped 2 bases and J dropped 4; count of bases not matched to a gene: 5. CDR1 is LGHNA and CDR2 is YSLEER in the germline V gene. The CDR3 is CASSQIAGVGETQYF. For the CDR3, the DNA is TGCGCCAGCAGCCAAATAGCGGGGGTAGGAGAGACCCAGTACTTC.

The V call is TRBV6-5, the J call TRBJ2-7; D is unresolved. V was pared by 0 bases and J by 0 bases, with 9 bases between. This CDR3 has 15 residues. Germline V gene data show CDR1 as MNHEY and CDR2 as SVGAGI. CDR3 coding DNA: TGTGCCAGCAGTTACTCTCAATCGAGCTCCTACGAGCAGTACTTC. It encodes CASSYSQSSSYEQYF.

The chain is built from TRBV4-3 and TRBJ1-5; D is unresolved. Germline-derived CDR1 and CDR2 are LGHNA and YSLEER. Trimming shortened V by 2 bases and J by 4 bases, and 27 bases separated the two germline ends. This CDR3 is 20 amino acids long. The CDR3 DNA sequence: TGCGCCAGCAGCCAACGTTCGTACGGCCGCGAGGTAGGATCGAATCAGCCCCAGCATTTT. This encodes CASSQRSYGREVGSNQPQHF.

The chain carries TRBV5-4 and TRBJ2-5; 11 bases are a match to TRBD1. Trimming cost V 4 bases and J 4 bases; bases outside gene matches: 6. The CDR3 spans 15 residues. Germline CDR1 SGHNT, CDR2 YYREEE (reference sequence). The CDR3 region is CASSGGQGGVETQYF. CDR3 sequence (DNA): TGTGCCAGCAGCGGGGGACAGGGGGGCGTAGAGACCCAGTACTTC. Full variable domain (rest looked up from reference TRBV5-4 and TRBJ2-5): ETGVTQSPTHLIKTRGQQVTLRCSSQSGHNTVSWYQQALGQGPQFIFQYYREEENGRGNFPPRFSGLQFPNYSSELNVNALELDDSALYLCASSGGQGGVETQYFGPGTRLLVL.

This clone was recorded once. The V gene is TRBV3-1 (or the pseudogene TRBV3-2), the J gene TRBJ2-5; tentatively, D is TRBD2 (7 bases). Germline CDR1 is LGHDT and CDR2 is YNNKEL (reference sequence). This CDR3 has 13 amino acids. V shed 5 bases and J shed 6 bases, with 13 bases lying between them. For the CDR3, the DNA is TGTGCCAGCAGCTGGGGGGGCCAGAAGACCCAGTACTTC. Protein sequence: CASSWGGQKTQYF.

The chain has TRBV7-9 and TRBJ2-1; the D gene is possibly TRBD1 (6 bases). CDR3 size: 15 residues. Trimming removed 1 base from V and 5 bases from J, with 12 bases in between. Germline V gene lookup returns CDR1 SEHNR and CDR2 FQNEAQ (reference sequence). The CDR3 nucleotides are TGTGCCAGCAGCTTAGGTATGGGGGCCGACAATGAGCAGTTCTTC. It specifies CASSLGMGADNEQFF.

The rearrangement uses TRBV10-3 and TRBJ2-3; D possibly corresponds to TRBD1 (6 bases). V was pared by 7 bases and J by 3 bases, with 11 bases between. Germline V gene data show CDR1 as ENHRY and CDR2 as SYGVKD. This CDR3 has 13 residues. The CDR3 nucleotides read TGTGCCATCACCAGGACAGCTACAGATACGCAGTATTTT. It encodes CAITRTATDTQYF.

The V gene is TRBV6-5, the J gene TRBJ1-2, with 9 bases lining up with TRBD1. This CDR3 spans 15 amino acids. Per germline, CDR1 MNHEY and CDR2 SVGAGI. J was trimmed by 6 bases and V by 5 bases; bases with no gene match: 10. The CDR3 protein is CASSLTGGIPDGYTF. The CDR3 DNA is TGTGCCAGCAGTCTCACAGGGGGCATCCCCGATGGCTACACCTTC.

This chain connects TRBV6-6 to TRBJ1-2; 7 bases line up with TRBD1. CDR3 size: 15 residues. Trimming at V came to 2 bases and at J to 6 bases, leaving 9 bases not matched to a gene. Germline lookup yields CDR1 MNHNY and CDR2 SVGAGI (reference sequence). The CDR3 coding sequence is TGTGCCAGCAGTTACACGGCAGGGGGGTATGATGGCTACACCTTC. Its translation is CASSYTAGGYDGYTF.

The chain links TRBV6-6 to TRBJ2-2; tentative D call: TRBD1 (6 bases). The V gene's germline CDR1 is MNHNY and CDR2 SVGAGI (reference sequence). V was cut by 7 bases and J by 4 bases, with 16 bases left in between. This CDR3 is 15 amino acids long. The CDR3 protein is CASTGYRAATGELFF. DNA for the CDR3: TGTGCCAGCACAGGATACAGGGCGGCCACCGGGGAGCTGTTTTTT.

This chain uses TRBV3-1 (or the pseudogene TRBV3-2) with TRBJ1-2; 7 nucleotides line up with TRBD1. With V trimmed by 4 bases and J by 4 bases, 6 bases remained unmatched. Looked up from germline, CDR1 is LGHDT and CDR2 is YNNKEL (reference sequence). This CDR3 has 14 amino acids. The CDR3 reads CASSPTGESYGYTF. In DNA form, the CDR3 reads TGTGCCAGCAGCCCCACAGGGGAATCCTATGGCTACACCTTC.

The chain links TRBV29-1 to TRBJ1-1, with 11 bases aligning to TRBD1. Trimming took 6 bases from V and 6 from J; bases not matched to a gene: 6. This CDR3 has 13 amino acids. Germline CDR1 is SQVTM and CDR2 is ANQGSEA. In DNA, the CDR3 is TGCAGCGTCGACCGGGACAGGGGGTCTGAAGCTTTCTTT. This codes for CSVDRDRGSEAFF. The full variable domain, in which reference TRBV29-1 and TRBJ1-1 provide the parts outside the CDR3, is SAVISQKPSRDICQRGTSLTIQCQVDSQVTMMFWYRQQPGQSLTLIATANQGSEATYESGFVIDKFPISRPNLTFSTLTVSNMSPEDSSIYLCSVDRDRGSEAFFGQGTRLTVV.

This chain joins TRBV9 and TRBJ1-6; 8 nucleotides align to TRBD1. This CDR3 region has 15 residues. Per germline, CDR1 SGDLS and CDR2 YYNGEE. The junction had 7 bases not matched to a gene; V was cut back by 4 bases and J by 7 bases. The CDR3 here is CASSPQTGENSPLHF. DNA for the CDR3: TGTGCCAGCAGCCCCCAGACAGGGGAAAATTCACCCCTCCACTTT.

The chain employs TRBV12-3 or TRBV12-4 and TRBJ1-2; no reliable D call. The length of the CDR3 is 13 residues. Trimming removed 3 bases from V and 3 bases from J, with 8 bases in between. The CDR3 nucleotides read TGTGCCAGCAGTTTCGGGTCTCACTATGGCTACACCTTC. This codes for CASSFGSHYGYTF.